The clone carrying this T cell receptor (beta chain) has just one count. Sequenced by immunoSEQ multiplex PCR; TCRdb stores in-frame clones only, minus some. Altogether around 130,000 clones are present, roughly four fifths being singletons, with the ten largest covering about 18%. This record comes from a study of blood T cell repertoires in COVID-19. This CDR3 is built from 15 residues. Germline CDR1 and CDR2: MNHEY and SVGAGI. Trimming pared 2 bases from V and 9 bases from J, leaving 17 bases between. The TCR sequence derives from a man younger than 45 who had recovered from COVID-19. The source material was PBMCs or T cells enriched from blood (not recorded which). The J gene is TRBJ1-5, the V gene TRBV6-5; D not resolved. In DNA, the CDR3 is TGTGCCAGCAGTTACGCGGGAATTGGCGACTGGCCCCAGCATTTT. It encodes CASSYAGIGDWPQHF.